The 18 T cell receptor beta chains in this list originate from one sample, sequenced in a study of CD8 T cells in Susac syndrome (dated by TCRdb to the late 2010s). Receptor libraries were prepared by the immunoSEQ multiplex PCR assay. RNA was extracted with the RNeasy kit and roughly 0.45 to 1 ug was reverse transcribed using random hexamers. TCRdb reworked the public reads: Q25 trimming with fastp, MiXCR clone assembly, productive beta chains retained. Entries that share a CDR3 protein sequence are merged under the most common genes and DNA. This sample is represented by 100,000 to 150,000 distinct CDR3 sequences; 94% of them were singletons. The biggest ten clones account for about 0.098% of the sample. The sample was CD4+ T cells from PBMCs. These receptors were collected from a human donor in good health.

The chain recombines TRBV2 with TRBJ2-2, with 11 bases aligning to TRBD2. The CDR3 length is 13 residues. The V gene end was trimmed by 11 bases and the J gene end by 7 bases; junction bases not matched to a gene: 6. Germline CDR1 is SNHLY and CDR2 is FYNNEI. The CDR3 sequence: CAPGTSGLGELFF. The CDR3 bases are TGTGCCCCCGGGACTAGCGGTCTCGGGGAGCTGTTTTTT.

The chain employs TRBV7-2 and TRBJ2-3, with TRBD2 matching 8 bases. Germline V gene sequence: CDR1 SGHTA, CDR2 FQGNSA. With 5 bases clipped from V and 0 bases from J, the junction kept 10 bases outside the gene matches. The CDR3 extends over 17 amino acids. The CDR3 sequence is CASSRQTTSGSTDTQYF. CDR3 in DNA: TGTGCCAGCAGCCGGCAAACTACTAGCGGTAGCACAGATACGCAGTATTTT.

This chain's CDR3 is CASSPGGGSWDEQFF. CDR3 bases: TGCGCCAGCAGCCCAGGCGGGGGGTCCTGGGATGAGCAGTTCTTC. The gene calls are TRBV5-1 and TRBJ2-1; 8 positions match TRBD2. In germline, CDR1 is SGHRS, CDR2 YFSETQ. The CDR3 loop spans 15 amino acids. J gave up 8 bases and V 4 bases, and 11 bases lay outside the gene matches.

The genes are TRBV3-1 and TRBJ2-1, with 7 nucleotides matching TRBD2. After removal of 0 bases from V and 10 bases from J, the junction contained 12 bases not matched to a gene. CDR1 and CDR2 from the germline V gene are LGHDT and YNNKEL (reference sequence). The length of the CDR3 is 16 residues. CDR3 coding DNA: TGTGCCAGCAGCCAAGACAGGGCTAGCGGCGGACGGGAGCAGTTCTTC. Protein: CASSQDRASGGREQFF.

This clonotype has just one count. The V gene is TRBV7-9, the J gene TRBJ2-7; TRBD1 matches 7 bases. Germline V gene sequence: CDR1 SEHNR, CDR2 FQNEAQ (reference sequence). The length of the CDR3 is 14 residues. The J segment lost 3 bases and the V segment lost 0 bases, leaving 2 bases of the junction unmatched. CDR3 in amino acids: CASSLAGTDYEQYF. The CDR3 DNA is TGTGCCAGCAGCTTAGCGGGGACAGACTACGAGCAGTACTTC.

The gene calls are TRBV25-1 and TRBJ2-3; D might be TRBD2 (6 bases). CDR3 length equals 13 residues. The ends were cut back, 7 bases at V and 2 bases at J, with 10 bases in the middle. Germline assignment: CDR1 MGHDK and CDR2 SYGVNS. The CDR3 region is CASISGVTDTQYF. In nucleotides, the CDR3 is TGTGCCAGCATCTCGGGGGTCACAGATACGCAGTATTTT. The full variable domain, completed using reference TRBV25-1 and TRBJ2-3, is EADIYQTPRYLVIGTGKKITLECSQTMGHDKMYWYQQDPGMELHLIHYSYGVNSTEKGDLSSESTVSRIRTEHFPLTLESARPSHTSQYLCASISGVTDTQYFGPGTRLTVL.

V is TRBV9 and J is TRBJ2-3; D gene uncertain. The CDR3 has 15 amino acids. Trimming left V 0 bases short and J 5 bases short, with 13 bases between. Germline V gene lookup returns CDR1 SGDLS and CDR2 YYNGEE. CDR3 sequence reads: CASSVVGFSEDTQYF. The DNA of the CDR3 is TGTGCCAGCAGCGTAGTGGGATTTTCTGAAGATACGCAGTATTTT.

This clonotype was counted once. The rearrangement joins TRBV19 to TRBJ2-1; 13 bases are a match to TRBD2. Germline lookup yields CDR1 LNHDA and CDR2 SQIVND (reference sequence). Trimming removed 5 bases from V and 10 bases from J; junction bases left unmatched: 8. CDR3 length: 15 amino acids. The chain's CDR3 is CASSVTSGRAGEQFF. CDR3 DNA: TGTGCCAGTAGTGTTACTAGCGGGAGGGCCGGCGAGCAGTTCTTC.

The rearrangement links TRBV20-1 to TRBJ2-6; possible D gene TRBD1, 6 bases. Germline V CDR1 and CDR2: DFQATT, SNEGSKA (reference sequence). The ends were cut back, 6 bases at V and 1 base at J, with 10 bases in the middle. This CDR3 has 14 residues. The CDR3 coding sequence is TGCAGTGCCCCAAGGGGGTCTGGGGCCAACGTCCTGACTTTC. Translated, it gives CSAPRGSGANVLTF.

The genes are TRBV30 and TRBJ2-5, with D perhaps TRBD2 (5 bases). The CDR3 is 13 residues long. Germline values: CDR1 GTSNPN, CDR2 SVGIG (reference sequence). V lost 5 bases, J lost 1 base, and 11 bases lay in between. CDR3 nucleotide sequence: TGTGCCTGGGAGAACCGGGGCCAAGAGACCCAGTACTTC. Protein product: CAWENRGQETQYF.

J is TRBJ2-2 and V is TRBV12-3 or TRBV12-4, with TRBD2 matching 10 bases. V lost 5 bases and J lost 4; bases outside the gene matches: 4. The CDR3 loop spans 15 amino acids. CDR3 sequence: CASSRRTSGTGELFF. The CDR3 DNA follows: TGTGCCAGCAGTCGGCGGACTAGCGGCACCGGGGAGCTGTTTTTT.

The CDR3 bases are TGCAGCGTTGGTTTGTCAGGAGGCACTGAAGCTTTCTTT. It yields the protein CSVGLSGGTEAFF. The chain has TRBV29-1 and TRBJ1-1; D is uncertain. Germline V gene data show CDR1 as SQVTM and CDR2 as ANQGSEA. V lost 4 bases, J lost 4 bases, and 13 bases lay in between. CDR3 length: 13 residues. Looking up the rest from reference TRBV29-1 and TRBJ1-1 gives the full variable domain: SAVISQKPSRDICQRGTSLTIQCQVDSQVTMMFWYRQQPGQSLTLIATANQGSEATYESGFVIDKFPISRPNLTFSTLTVSNMSPEDSSIYLCSVGLSGGTEAFFGQGTRLTVV.

This rearrangement joins TRBV6-1 to TRBJ2-1; the match to TRBD1 covers 7 bases. The V segment lost 5 bases and the J segment 4 bases; nucleotides outside the gene matches: 11. The germline V gene has CDR1 MNHNS and CDR2 SASEGT. This CDR3 comprises 16 residues. The CDR3 region has the DNA TGTGCCAGCAGTACCCTCGACAGGGTTCTTTACAATGAGCAGTTCTTC. Translated: CASSTLDRVLYNEQFF.

The rearrangement uses TRBV29-1 and TRBJ1-5, with D perhaps TRBD1 (6 bases). This CDR3 contains 14 residues. Germline lookup yields CDR1 SQVTM and CDR2 ANQGSEA. V lost 6 bases and J 0 bases, leaving 12 bases between the germline ends. The CDR3 spells CSVGRGDSNQPQHF. Written as DNA, the CDR3 is TGCAGCGTCGGCAGGGGCGATAGCAATCAGCCCCAGCATTTT.

This sequence joins TRBV7-2 and TRBJ2-1; 7 bases are a match to TRBD2. Germline lookup yields CDR1 SGHTA and CDR2 FQGNSA. Unmatched junction bases numbered 8, after V lost 6 bases and J lost 6 bases. The CDR3 extends over 14 amino acids. CDR3 in amino acids: CASSRNSGPNEQFF. CDR3 sequence (DNA): TGTGCCAGCAGTCGTAATAGCGGGCCCAATGAGCAGTTCTTC.

V is TRBV5-1 and J is TRBJ2-5; D is ambiguous. Per the germline V gene, CDR1 is SGHRS and CDR2 is YFSETQ. CDR3 length: 17 amino acids. The V end lost 4 bases, the J end lost 1 base, and 20 bases lay between the germline ends. The CDR3 protein is CASSVGNGGATQETQYF. DNA of the CDR3: TGCGCCAGCAGCGTTGGAAACGGTGGAGCGACCCAAGAGACCCAGTACTTC. Combining the CDR3 with reference TRBV5-1 and TRBJ2-5 gives the whole variable domain KAGVTQTPRYLIKTRGQQVTLSCSPISGHRSVSWYQQTPGQGLQFLFEYFSETQRNKGNFPGRFSGRQFSNSRSEMNVSTLELGDSALYLCASSVGNGGATQETQYFGPGTRLLVL.

This sequence joins TRBV7-3 and TRBJ2-2, with D uncertain. The CDR3 has 13 residues. The germline V gene encodes CDR1 SGHTA and CDR2 FQGTGA. The V and J ends lost 2 bases and 4 bases respectively, with 5 bases between them. The DNA for the CDR3 is TGTGCCAGCAGCTTATCTGGCACCGGGGAGCTGTTTTTT. Amino acid sequence: CASSLSGTGELFF. Looking up the rest from reference TRBV7-3 and TRBJ2-2 gives the full variable domain: GAGVSQTPSNKVTEKGKYVELRCDPISGHTALYWYRQSLGQGPEFLIYFQGTGAADDSGLPNDRFFAVRPEGSVSTLKIQRTERGDSAVYLCASSLSGTGELFFGEGSRLTVL.

The V call is TRBV6-6, the J call TRBJ2-1; D ambiguous. CDR1 MNHNY and CDR2 SVGAGI come from the germline V gene (reference sequence). The V and J ends lost 2 bases and 8 bases respectively, with 4 bases between them. The length of the CDR3 is 11 residues. In DNA form, the CDR3 reads TGTGCCAGCAGTTACCCGGATGAGCAGTTCTTC. As protein: CASSYPDEQFF.